This TCR beta chain derives from a study of Ad26.COV2.S vaccination and SARS-CoV-2 variants. General study findings and limits: TCR breadth and depth analyses may have underestimated total T cell responses.

The table came from immunoSEQ multiplex PCR; TCRdb's copy has only in-frame clones and leaves some out. Seen here are approximately 420,000 clones, approximately 91% observed once, and the top ten hold 3% to 3.5%. Looked up from germline, CDR1 is MNHEY and CDR2 is SVGAGI. V was pared by 7 bases and J by 6 bases, with 16 bases between. The CDR3 has 15 amino acids. As for treatment: over 15 received Ad26.COV2.S at low or high dose, single or two shots; about 5 received placebo; per-sample allocation not given. Sampling was performed 63 days after the first vaccine or placebo injection. Spike of the Wuhan-strain SARS-CoV-2 was expressed by an Ad26 vector, which formed the vaccine. Comment on this clone: Its antigen remains unknown.

V gene TRBV6-5 combines with J gene TRBJ1-6, with D tentatively TRBD1 (6 bases). Sequenced here: peripheral blood, sampled in a trial of Ad26.COV2.S vaccine versus placebo. The receptor was isolated from a person between 18 and 65 years old who received the Ad26.COV2.S COVID-19 vaccine or a placebo. The CDR3 bases are TGTGCCAGCAACCCGACAGGCGCTCCTAATTCACCCCTCCACTTT. Translated: CASNPTGAPNSPLHF.